These 17 T cell receptor beta chains were sequenced from one sample in a study of cytomegalovirus exposure and HLA in healthy donors. Primers: 60 Vbeta forward and 13 Jbeta reverse. Sequencing was performed with immunoSEQ multiplex PCR; in TCRdb, only in-frame clones are kept and a portion is missing. Of 250,000 to 350,000 clones detected, about 66% appear once; the ten largest clones hold roughly 2.4%. Specimen: PBMCs. The receptors derive from a female donor in good health and CMV-seronegative.

This chain connects TRBV4-1 to TRBJ2-3, with D tentatively TRBD1 (7 bases). Germline V gene lookup returns CDR1 MGHRA and CDR2 YSYEKL. This CDR3 region has 17 residues. V lost 6 bases to trimming and J lost 4 bases, with 23 bases between them. CDR3 sequence: CASSRGGAAGPSDTQYF. In DNA, the CDR3 is TGCGCCAGCAGTCGAGGGGGCGCCGCGGGACCCTCAGATACGCAGTATTTT.

About this clone itself: This specimen includes other DNA sequences encoding the same CDR3. This sequence joins TRBV9 and TRBJ2-2; no clear D gene. V dropped 2 bases and J dropped 0 bases, with 5 bases sitting between them. This CDR3 spans 14 amino acids. Looked up from germline, CDR1 is SGDLS and CDR2 is YYNGEE. CDR3 amino acids: CASSVGANTGELFF. DNA for the CDR3: TGTGCCAGCAGCGTGGGCGCGAACACCGGGGAGCTGTTTTTT.

The chain joins TRBV6-5 to TRBJ2-7; 10 bases match TRBD2. The CDR3 runs to 16 residues. Looked up from germline, CDR1 is MNHEY and CDR2 is SVGAGI. J was trimmed by 6 bases and V by 0 bases; bases with no gene match: 8. The CDR3 DNA follows: TGTGCCAGCAGTTACTCGATGCTAGCGGGAGCAACCGAGCAGTACTTC. Encoded protein: CASSYSMLAGATEQYF.

The sample holds a few counts of this clone. Compared with germline, one end of the junction differs, possibly owing to a read error. The rearrangement uses TRBV7-9 and TRBJ1-5; D gene ambiguous. CDR1 SEHNR and CDR2 FQNEAQ come from the germline V gene (reference sequence). The CDR3 has 14 residues. This CDR3 reads CSSSLAEGKQPQHF. The CDR3 nucleotides are TGTTCCAGCAGCTTAGCGGAGGGAAAACAGCCCCAGCATTTT. Together with reference TRBV7-9 and TRBJ1-5, the CDR3 gives the full variable domain: DTGVSQNPRHKITKRGQNVTFRCDPISEHNRLYWYRQTLGQGPEFLTYFQNEAQLEKSRLLSDRFSAERPKGSFSTLEIQRTEQGDSAMYLCSSSLAEGKQPQHFGDGTRLSIL.

In this sample, this clone turned up a few times. V gene TRBV7-9 combines with J gene TRBJ2-3; no clear D. This CDR3 has 11 amino acids. The germline V and J ends were trimmed by 3 bases and 6 bases, with 4 bases remaining between them. The V gene's germline CDR1 is SEHNR and CDR2 FQNEAQ (reference sequence). The CDR3 reads CASSFSDTQYF. CDR3 coding DNA: TGTGCCAGCAGCTTCTCGGATACGCAGTATTTT.

The CDR3 region is CASSTVGGPGTEAFF. DNA of the CDR3: TGTGCCAGTAGTACCGTGGGGGGGCCCGGCACTGAAGCTTTCTTT. The chain recombines TRBV19 with TRBJ1-1, with D maybe TRBD1 (6 bases). From germline, CDR1 is LNHDA and CDR2 SQIVND (reference sequence). Trimming removed 4 bases from V and 4 bases from J, with 16 bases in between. The CDR3 totals 15 residues.

The sample holds a few counts of this clone. V usage is TRBV7-2 and J usage is TRBJ2-2; TRBD1 matches 7 bases. V shed 5 bases, J shed 6 bases, and the junction held 6 bases outside the gene matches. Germline V gene sequence: CDR1 SGHTA, CDR2 FQGNSA. This CDR3 is built from 14 residues. The CDR3: CASSPETGAGELFF. CDR3 nucleotide sequence: TGTGCCAGCAGCCCCGAAACAGGGGCCGGGGAGCTGTTTTTT. The full variable domain, with the rest looked up from reference TRBV7-2 and TRBJ2-2, is GAGVSQSPSNKVTEKGKDVELRCDPISGHTALYWYRQSLGQGLEFLIYFQGNSAPDKSGLPSDRFSAERTGGSVSTLTIQRTQQEDSAVYLCASSPETGAGELFFGEGSRLTVL.

The count of this clone is one. The V call is TRBV15, the J call TRBJ2-7; 10 positions agree with TRBD1. Germline CDR1 is LNHNV and CDR2 is YYDKDF (reference sequence). The CDR3 covers 15 residues. Losses at the gene ends were 0 bases for V and 4 bases for J; bases not matched to a gene: 3. CDR3 coding DNA: TGTGCCACCAGCAGAGAGGGACAGGGGTTGTACGAGCAGTACTTC. It codes for CATSREGQGLYEQYF.

The J gene is TRBJ2-1, the V gene TRBV6-1; 13 bases map to TRBD2. In germline, CDR1 is MNHNS, CDR2 SASEGT. The CDR3 spans 18 residues. V trimming: 4 bases; J trimming: 4 bases; junction bases outside the gene matches: 10. This chain's CDR3 is CASSAAGTSGNLYNEQFF. For the CDR3, the DNA is TGTGCCAGCAGTGCCGCCGGGACTAGCGGGAACTTATACAATGAGCAGTTCTTC.

This chain joins TRBV19 and TRBJ2-3; 10 bases match TRBD2. The germline CDR1 and CDR2 sequences are LNHDA and SQIVND (reference sequence). The CDR3 spans 14 residues. Trimming at V came to 7 bases and at J to 2 bases, leaving 3 bases not matched to a gene. DNA for the CDR3: TGTGCCAGTACGGGACTAGCGCACACAGATACGCAGTATTTT. Translation gives CASTGLAHTDTQYF.

This clone was recorded once. The V call is TRBV7-9, the J call TRBJ2-7; 7 bases align to TRBD2. Germline CDR1 is SEHNR and CDR2 is FQNEAQ (reference sequence). J was trimmed by 1 base and V by 5 bases; bases with no gene match: 8. The CDR3 consists of 15 residues. This CDR3 reads CASSPDRGSSYEQYF. For the CDR3, the DNA is TGTGCCAGCAGCCCCGACCGCGGGAGTTCCTACGAGCAGTACTTC.

V and J are TRBV5-1 and TRBJ2-1; D may be TRBD2 (6 bases). V was cut by 0 bases and J by 3 bases, with 10 bases left in between. This CDR3 is built from 15 residues. CDR1 and CDR2 (germline): SGHRS, YFSETQ. Here the CDR3 reads CASSLAGLLYNEQFF. CDR3 nucleotides: TGCGCCAGCAGCTTGGCCGGACTACTCTACAATGAGCAGTTCTTC.

The genes are TRBV4-1 and TRBJ2-7, with a tentative D call TRBD1 (7 bases). Germline CDR1 MGHRA, CDR2 YSYEKL. Between the trimmed V and J ends, which lost 5 bases and 1 base, there was a span of 18 bases. The CDR3 spans 16 residues. The CDR3 spells CASSKGTGAGSYEQYF. Written as DNA, the CDR3 is TGCGCCAGCAGCAAAGGAACAGGGGCGGGGTCCTACGAGCAGTACTTC.

This chain connects TRBV7-9 to TRBJ2-5, with a possible D match to TRBD1 (6 bases). Germline loops: CDR1 SEHNR, CDR2 FQNEAQ (reference sequence). The CDR3 loop spans 13 amino acids. V shed 8 bases and J shed 5 bases, with 15 bases lying between them. CDR3: CASCRQARETQYF. CDR3 coding DNA: TGTGCCAGCTGTCGACAGGCAAGGGAGACCCAGTACTTC.

V usage is TRBV28 and J usage is TRBJ1-4, with D uncertain. Germline CDR1 is MDHEN and CDR2 is SYDVKM. There are 12 residues in the CDR3. V lost 5 bases and J 8 bases, leaving 9 bases between the germline ends. The CDR3 spells CASSLVREKLFF. CDR3 coding DNA: TGTGCCAGCAGTCTGGTTAGAGAAAAACTGTTTTTT.

The rearrangement uses TRBV5-1 and TRBJ1-1; D remains ambiguous. V gave up 5 bases and J gave up 5 bases, with 13 bases separating them. The length of the CDR3 is 13 residues. The germline gives CDR1 SGHRS, CDR2 YFSETQ. In DNA, the CDR3 is TGCGCCAGCAGTCCCGCTGGGAGAACTGAAGCTTTCTTT. Protein sequence: CASSPAGRTEAFF.

The V call is TRBV28, the J call TRBJ1-1, with 8 positions matching TRBD1. Germline V gene sequence: CDR1 MDHEN, CDR2 SYDVKM. V was pared by 6 bases and J by 10 bases, with 16 bases of the junction left unmatched. The CDR3 contains 15 residues. CDR3 bases: TGTGCCAGCAGCCCTTCGGACAGGGACCTCGCTGGAGCTTTCTTT. It codes for CASSPSDRDLAGAFF.